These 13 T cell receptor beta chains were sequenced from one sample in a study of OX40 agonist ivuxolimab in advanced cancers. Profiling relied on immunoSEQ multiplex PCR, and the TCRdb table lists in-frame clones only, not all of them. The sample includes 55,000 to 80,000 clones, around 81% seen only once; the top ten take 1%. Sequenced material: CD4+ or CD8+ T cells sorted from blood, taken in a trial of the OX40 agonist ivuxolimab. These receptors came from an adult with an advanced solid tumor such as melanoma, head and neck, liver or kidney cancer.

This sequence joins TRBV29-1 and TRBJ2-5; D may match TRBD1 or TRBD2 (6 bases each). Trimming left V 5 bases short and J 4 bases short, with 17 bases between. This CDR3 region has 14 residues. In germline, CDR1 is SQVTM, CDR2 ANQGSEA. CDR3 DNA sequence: TGCAGCGTTTTTGGGGGGCCCGGGGCAGAGACCCAGTACTTC. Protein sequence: CSVFGGPGAETQYF.

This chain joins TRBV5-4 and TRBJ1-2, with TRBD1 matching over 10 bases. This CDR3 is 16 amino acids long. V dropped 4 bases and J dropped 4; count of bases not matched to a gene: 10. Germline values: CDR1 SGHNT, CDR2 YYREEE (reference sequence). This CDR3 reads CASSGRDRGKGYGYTF. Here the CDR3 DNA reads TGTGCCAGCAGCGGACGGGACAGGGGAAAGGGCTATGGCTACACCTTC.

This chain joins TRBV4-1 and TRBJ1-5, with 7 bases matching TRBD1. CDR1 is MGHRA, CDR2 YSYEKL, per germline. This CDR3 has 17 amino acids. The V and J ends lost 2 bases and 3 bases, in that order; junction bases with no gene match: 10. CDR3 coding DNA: TGCGCCAGCAGCCAACGTCTGGGGGACAGTGCCAATCAGCCCCAGCATTTT. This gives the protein CASSQRLGDSANQPQHF.

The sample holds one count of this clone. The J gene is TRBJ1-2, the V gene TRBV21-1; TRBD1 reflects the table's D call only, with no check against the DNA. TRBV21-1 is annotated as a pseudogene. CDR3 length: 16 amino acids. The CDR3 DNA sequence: TGTGCCAGCAGTATCAATCGCTACAGAAAGACCTATGGCTACACCTTC. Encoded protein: CASSINRYRKTYGYTF.

The CDR3 DNA reads as TGTGCCATCAGTGAGCTCGGCCGGGCCGGGGAGCTGTTTTTT. Amino acid sequence: CAISELGRAGELFF. This chain uses TRBV10-3 with TRBJ2-2; D not resolved. The CDR3 runs to 14 residues. Germline loops: CDR1 ENHRY, CDR2 SYGVKD. V gave up 2 bases and J gave up 6 bases, with 10 bases separating them.

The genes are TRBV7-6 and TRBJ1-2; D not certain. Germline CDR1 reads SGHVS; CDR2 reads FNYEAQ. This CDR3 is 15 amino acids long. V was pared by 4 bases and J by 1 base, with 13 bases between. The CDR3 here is CASSSGILSNYGYTF. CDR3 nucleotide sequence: TGTGCCAGCAGCTCTGGGATCCTCAGTAACTATGGCTACACCTTC.

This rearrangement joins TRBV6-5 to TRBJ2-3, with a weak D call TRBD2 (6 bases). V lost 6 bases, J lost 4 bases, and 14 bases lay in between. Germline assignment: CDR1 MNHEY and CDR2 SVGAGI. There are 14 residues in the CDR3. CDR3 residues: CASRRAGGADTQYF. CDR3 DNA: TGTGCCAGCAGGCGAGCCGGAGGGGCAGATACGCAGTATTTT.

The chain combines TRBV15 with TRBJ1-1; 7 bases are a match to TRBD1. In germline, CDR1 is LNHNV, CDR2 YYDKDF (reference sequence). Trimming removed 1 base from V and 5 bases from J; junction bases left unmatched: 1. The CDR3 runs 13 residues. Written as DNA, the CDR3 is TGTGCCACCAGCAGAGTACAGGGGACTGAAGCTTTCTTT. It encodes CATSRVQGTEAFF.

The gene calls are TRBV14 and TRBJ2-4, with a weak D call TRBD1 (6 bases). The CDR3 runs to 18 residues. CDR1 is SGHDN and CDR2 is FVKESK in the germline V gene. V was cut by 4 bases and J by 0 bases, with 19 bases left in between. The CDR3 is CASSPGRGWDTAKNIQYF. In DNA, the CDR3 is TGTGCCAGCAGCCCCGGAAGGGGGTGGGACACAGCCAAAAACATTCAGTACTTC.

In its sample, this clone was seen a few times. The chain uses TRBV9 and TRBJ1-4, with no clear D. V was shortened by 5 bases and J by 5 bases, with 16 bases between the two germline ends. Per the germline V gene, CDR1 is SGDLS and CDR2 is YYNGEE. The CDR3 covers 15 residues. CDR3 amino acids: CASSRGSGINEKLFF. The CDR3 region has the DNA TGTGCCAGCAGTCGTGGATCAGGCATCAATGAAAAACTGTTTTTT.

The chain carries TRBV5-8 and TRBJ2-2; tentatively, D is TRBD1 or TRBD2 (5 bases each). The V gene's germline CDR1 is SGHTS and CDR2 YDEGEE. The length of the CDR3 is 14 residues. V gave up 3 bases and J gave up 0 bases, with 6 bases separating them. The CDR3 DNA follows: TGTGCCAGCAGCTGGGGACCGAACACCGGGGAGCTGTTTTTT. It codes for CASSWGPNTGELFF.

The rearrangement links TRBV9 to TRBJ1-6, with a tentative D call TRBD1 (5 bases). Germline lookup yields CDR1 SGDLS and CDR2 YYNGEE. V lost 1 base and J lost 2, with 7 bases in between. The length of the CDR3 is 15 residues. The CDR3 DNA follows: TGTGCCAGCAGCGTATCGGGGGCCTATAATTCACCCCTCCACTTT. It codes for CASSVSGAYNSPLHF.

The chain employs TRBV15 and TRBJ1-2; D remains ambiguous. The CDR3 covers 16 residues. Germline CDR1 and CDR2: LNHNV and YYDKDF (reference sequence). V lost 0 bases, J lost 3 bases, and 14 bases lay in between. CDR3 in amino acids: CATSRDPILRDYGYTF. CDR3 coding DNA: TGTGCCACCAGCAGAGATCCTATCCTGCGGGACTATGGCTACACCTTC.